This T cell receptor beta chain stems from a study of CD8+ T cells in alopecia areata. Described treatment: oral pan-JAK inhibitor, 5-10 mg twice daily. In each case, RNA was isolated and then reverse transcribed into cDNA as the sequencing template. Libraries were prepared by immunoSEQ multiplex PCR; TCRdb keeps only in-frame clonotypes and omits some of them. The sample carries 170,000 or so clones, approximately 65% recorded once. General study results and limits: Sequence data from scalp samples additionally include resident alphabeta T cells of normal skin.

V gave up 2 bases and J gave up 5 bases, with 9 bases separating them. Germline CDR1 is SNHLY and CDR2 is FYNNEI. The CDR3 consists of 13 residues. With regard to this clone: The antigen is not known.

Sequencing used CD4+ T cells sorted from blood, obtained at week 4, from a patient treated with tofacitinib. The chain couples TRBV2 to TRBJ2-5; unclear D gene. The TCR sequence derives from a human donor with alopecia areata. This chain's CDR3 is CASSEKGFETQYF. As DNA, the CDR3 is TGTGCCAGCAGTGAAAAAGGGTTTGAGACCCAGTACTTC.